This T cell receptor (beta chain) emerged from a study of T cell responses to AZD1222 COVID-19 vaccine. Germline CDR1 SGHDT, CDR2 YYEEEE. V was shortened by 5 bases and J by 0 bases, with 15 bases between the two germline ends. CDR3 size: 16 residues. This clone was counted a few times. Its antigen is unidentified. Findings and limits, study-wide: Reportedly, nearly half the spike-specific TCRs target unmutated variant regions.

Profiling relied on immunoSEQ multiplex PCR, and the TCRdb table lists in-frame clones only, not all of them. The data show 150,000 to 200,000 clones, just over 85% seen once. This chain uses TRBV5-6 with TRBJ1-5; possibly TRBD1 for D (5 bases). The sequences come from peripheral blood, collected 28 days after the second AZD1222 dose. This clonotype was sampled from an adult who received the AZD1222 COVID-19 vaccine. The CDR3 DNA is TGTGCCAGCAGGGGGCCAGTAGTCTATAGCAATCAGCCCCAGCATTTT. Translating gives CASRGPVVYSNQPQHF.